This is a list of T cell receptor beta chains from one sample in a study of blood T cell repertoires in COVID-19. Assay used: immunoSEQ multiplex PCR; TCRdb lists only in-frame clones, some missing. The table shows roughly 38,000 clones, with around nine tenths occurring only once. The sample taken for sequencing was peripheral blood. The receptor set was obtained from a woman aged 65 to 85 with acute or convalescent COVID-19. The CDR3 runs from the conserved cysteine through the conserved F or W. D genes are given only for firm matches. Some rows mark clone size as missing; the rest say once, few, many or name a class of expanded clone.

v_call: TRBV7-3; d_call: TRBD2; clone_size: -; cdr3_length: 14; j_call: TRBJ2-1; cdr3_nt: TGTGCCAGCAGCTTGGGCGGGAGTGTCAATGAGCAGTTCTTC; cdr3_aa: CASSLGGSVNEQFF
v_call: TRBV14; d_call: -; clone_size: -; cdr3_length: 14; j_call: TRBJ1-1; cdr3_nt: TGTGCCAGCAGCCAAGAAAGGAGAAACACTGAAGCTTTCTTT; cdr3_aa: CASSQERRNTEAFF
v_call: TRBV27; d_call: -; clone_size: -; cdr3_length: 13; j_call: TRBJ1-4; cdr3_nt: TGTGCCTCTCGAGAGGGGGTAGATGAAAAACTGTTTTTT; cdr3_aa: CASREGVDEKLFF
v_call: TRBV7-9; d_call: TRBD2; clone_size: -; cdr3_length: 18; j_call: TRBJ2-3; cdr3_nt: TGTGCCAGCAGCCCTGCTTGGGAGGGATCGGGTGGCACAGATACGCAGTATTTT; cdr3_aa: CASSPAWEGSGGTDTQYF
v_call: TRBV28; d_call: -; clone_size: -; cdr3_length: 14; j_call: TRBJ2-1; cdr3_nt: TGTGCCACCATGCGGGGAGGCTGGGACAATGAGCAGTTCTTC; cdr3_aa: CATMRGGWDNEQFF
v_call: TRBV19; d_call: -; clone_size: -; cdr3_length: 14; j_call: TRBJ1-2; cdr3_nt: TGTGCCAGTAGTATCGCAGGGGTGGACTATGGCTACACCTTC; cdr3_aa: CASSIAGVDYGYTF
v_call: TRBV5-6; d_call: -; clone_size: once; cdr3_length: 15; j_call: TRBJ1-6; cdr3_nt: TGTGCCAGCAGCTACCAGGGTTCGGCTACTTCACCCCTCCACTTT; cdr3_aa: CASSYQGSATSPLHF
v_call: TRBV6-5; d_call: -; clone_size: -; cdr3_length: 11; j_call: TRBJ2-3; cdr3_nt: TGTGCGGTGGAAGCGGCAGATACGCAGTATTTT; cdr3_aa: CAVEAADTQYF
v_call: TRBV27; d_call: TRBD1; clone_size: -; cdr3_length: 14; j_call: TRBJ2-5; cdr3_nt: TGTGCCAGCAGTTTGGACAGGGGGCGAGAGACCCAGTACTTC; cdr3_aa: CASSLDRGRETQYF
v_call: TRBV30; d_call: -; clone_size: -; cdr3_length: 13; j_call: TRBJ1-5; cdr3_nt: TGTGCCTGCGACCGGGGGGGCAATCAGCCCCAGCATTTT; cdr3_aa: CACDRGGNQPQHF
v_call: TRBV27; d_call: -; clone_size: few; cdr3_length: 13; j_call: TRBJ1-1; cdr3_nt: TGTGCCAGCCAACACAGGGAAGACACTGAAGCTTTCTTT; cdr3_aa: CASQHREDTEAFF
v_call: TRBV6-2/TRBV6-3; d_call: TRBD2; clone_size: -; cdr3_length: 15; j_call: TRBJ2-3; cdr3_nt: TGTGCCAGCAGTCCCCGACTAGCGGGCACAGATACGCAGTATTTT; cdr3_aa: CASSPRLAGTDTQYF
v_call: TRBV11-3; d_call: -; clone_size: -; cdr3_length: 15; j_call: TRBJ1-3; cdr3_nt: TGTGCCAGCAGCTTAGGTGACAGCTCTGGAAACACCATATATTTT; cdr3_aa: CASSLGDSSGNTIYF
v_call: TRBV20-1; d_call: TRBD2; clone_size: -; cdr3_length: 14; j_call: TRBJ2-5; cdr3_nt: TGCAGTGCTAGTCCGGGGGGAGCGAAAGAGACCCAGTACTTC; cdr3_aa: CSASPGGAKETQYF
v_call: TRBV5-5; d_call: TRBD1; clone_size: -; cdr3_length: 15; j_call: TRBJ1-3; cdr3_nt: TGTGCCAGCAGCCCCGACAGGGTGGTCGGAAACACCATATATTTT; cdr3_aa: CASSPDRVVGNTIYF
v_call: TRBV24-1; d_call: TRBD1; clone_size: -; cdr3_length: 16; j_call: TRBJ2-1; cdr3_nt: TGTGCCACCAGTGATACCCGGGAAATACAGGGGAACGAGCAGTTCTTC; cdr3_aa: CATSDTREIQGNEQFF
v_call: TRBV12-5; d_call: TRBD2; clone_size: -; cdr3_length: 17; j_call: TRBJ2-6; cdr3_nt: TGTGCTAGTGAAGCGGGAGGTACTCACTCTGGGGCCAACGTCCTGACTTTC; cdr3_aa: CASEAGGTHSGANVLTF
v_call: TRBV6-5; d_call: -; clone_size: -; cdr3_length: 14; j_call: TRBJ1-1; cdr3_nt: TGTGCCAGCAGCCGCAACATGGCCGTGACTGAAGCTTTCTTT; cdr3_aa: CASSRNMAVTEAFF
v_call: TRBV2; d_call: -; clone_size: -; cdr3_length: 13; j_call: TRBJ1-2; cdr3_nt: TGTGCCAGCAGTGAATCAGGTGCCTATGGCTACACCTTC; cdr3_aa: CASSESGAYGYTF
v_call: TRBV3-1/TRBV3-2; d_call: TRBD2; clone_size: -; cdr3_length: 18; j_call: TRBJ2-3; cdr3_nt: TGTGCCAGCAGCCATTCTCTCAGCGGGACTAGCGGTACAGATACGCAGTATTTT; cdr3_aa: CASSHSLSGTSGTDTQYF
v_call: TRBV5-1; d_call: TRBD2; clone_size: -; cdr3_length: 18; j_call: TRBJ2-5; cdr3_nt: TGCGCCAGCAGCTTGTCTCCTAGCGGGAGTATGGAATCGGAGACCCAGTACTTC; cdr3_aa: CASSLSPSGSMESETQYF
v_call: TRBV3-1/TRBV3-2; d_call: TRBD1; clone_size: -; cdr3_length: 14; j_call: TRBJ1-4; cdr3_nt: TGTGCCAGCACTAGGACAGGGGGGAATGAAAAACTGTTTTTT; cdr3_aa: CASTRTGGNEKLFF
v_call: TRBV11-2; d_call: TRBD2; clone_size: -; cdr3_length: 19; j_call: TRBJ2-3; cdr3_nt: TGTGCCAGCAGCCCTATGGGACTAGCGGGAGGTGTAAACACAGATACGCAGTATTTT; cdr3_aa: CASSPMGLAGGVNTDTQYF
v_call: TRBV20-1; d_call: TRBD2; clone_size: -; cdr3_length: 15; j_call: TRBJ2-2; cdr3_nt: TGCAGTGCTAGTCCTAGCGGGAGTTGGTCCGGGGAGCTGTTTTTT; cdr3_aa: CSASPSGSWSGELFF
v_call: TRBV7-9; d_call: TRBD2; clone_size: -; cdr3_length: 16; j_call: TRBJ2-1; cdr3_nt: TGTGCCAGCAGCTTCGGCGGGAGGGCGTCCTACAATGAGCAGTTCTTC; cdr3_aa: CASSFGGRASYNEQFF
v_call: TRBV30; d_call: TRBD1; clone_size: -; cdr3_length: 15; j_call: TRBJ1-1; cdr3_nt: TGTGCCTGGAAGGTGGGGACAGGGGGCAACACTGAAGCTTTCTTT; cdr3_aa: CAWKVGTGGNTEAFF
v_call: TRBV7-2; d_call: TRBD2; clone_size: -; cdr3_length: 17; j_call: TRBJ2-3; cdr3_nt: TGTGCCAGCAGCTTGCACCCTAGCGGGGAGTGGGCGGATACGCAGTATTTT; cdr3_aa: CASSLHPSGEWADTQYF
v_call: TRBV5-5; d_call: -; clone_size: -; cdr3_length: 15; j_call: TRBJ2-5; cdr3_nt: TGTGCCAGCAGCTTGGTTGGGGCCTCTGGGGAGACCCAGTACTTC; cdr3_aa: CASSLVGASGETQYF
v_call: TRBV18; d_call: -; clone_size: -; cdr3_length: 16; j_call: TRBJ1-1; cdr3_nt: TGTGCCAGCTCACCGCTGGTTGGGAGGGGGAACACTGAAGCTTTCTTT; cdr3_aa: CASSPLVGRGNTEAFF
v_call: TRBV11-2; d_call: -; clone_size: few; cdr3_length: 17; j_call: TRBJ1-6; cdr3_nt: TGTGCCAGCAGCTCAAAATTGGGGCAGTCCCTAGGTTCACCCCTCCACTTT; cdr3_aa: CASSSKLGQSLGSPLHF
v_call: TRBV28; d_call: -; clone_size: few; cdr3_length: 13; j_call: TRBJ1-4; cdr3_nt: TGTGCCAGCAGTTTCACTCCAGGGGAAAAACTGTTTTTT; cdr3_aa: CASSFTPGEKLFF
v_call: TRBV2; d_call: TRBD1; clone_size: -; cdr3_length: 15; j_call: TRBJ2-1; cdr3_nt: TGTGCCAGCAGTAAAGACAGGGGGCAGTTCCATGAGCAGTTCTTC; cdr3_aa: CASSKDRGQFHEQFF
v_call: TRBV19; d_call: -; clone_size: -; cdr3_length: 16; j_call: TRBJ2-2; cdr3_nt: TGTGCCAGTAGTACCTACGGCGGGTCGAACACCGGGGAGCTGTTTTTT; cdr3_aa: CASSTYGGSNTGELFF
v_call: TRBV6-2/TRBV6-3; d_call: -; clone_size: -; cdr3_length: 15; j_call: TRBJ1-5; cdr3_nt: TGTGCCAGCAGCCCCGAGAGGCGGGAGGATCAGCCCCAGCATTTT; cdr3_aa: CASSPERREDQPQHF
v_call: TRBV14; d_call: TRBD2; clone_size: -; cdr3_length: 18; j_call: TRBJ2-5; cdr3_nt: TGTGCCAGCAGCCGCAAACGAGGGACTAGCGGGAGTGTGGAGACCCAGTACTTC; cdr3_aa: CASSRKRGTSGSVETQYF
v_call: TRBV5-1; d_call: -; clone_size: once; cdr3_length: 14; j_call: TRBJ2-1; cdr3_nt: TGCGCCAGCAGCTGGGGCGCTATGGGGAATGAGCAGTTCTTC; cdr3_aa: CASSWGAMGNEQFF
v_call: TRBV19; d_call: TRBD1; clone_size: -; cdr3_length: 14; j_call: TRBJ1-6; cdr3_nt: TGTGCCAGTAGTATAGGAGACAGGGATTCACCCCTCCACTTT; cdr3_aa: CASSIGDRDSPLHF
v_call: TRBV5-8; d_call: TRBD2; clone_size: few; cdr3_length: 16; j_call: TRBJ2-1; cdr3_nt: TGTGCCAGCAGCTTGTTTGGTAGCGGGACGTACAATGAGCAGTTCTTC; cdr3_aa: CASSLFGSGTYNEQFF
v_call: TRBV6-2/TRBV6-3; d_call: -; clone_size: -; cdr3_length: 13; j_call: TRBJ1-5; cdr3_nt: TGTGCCAGCAGTTTGGAGGACTATCAGCCCCAGCATTTT; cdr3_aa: CASSLEDYQPQHF
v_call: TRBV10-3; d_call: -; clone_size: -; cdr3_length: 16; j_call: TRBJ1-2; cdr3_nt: TGTGCCATCAGTGACCCCCTCGGGAAGGACAACTATGGCTACACCTTC; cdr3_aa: CAISDPLGKDNYGYTF